A single sample gave rise to the 19 T cell receptor beta chains below, sequenced in a study of cytomegalovirus exposure and HLA in healthy donors. PCR employed 60 Vbeta and 13 Jbeta primers. Data came from immunoSEQ multiplex PCR; TCRdb stores just in-frame clones and leaves some out. The sample records about 150,000 clones, 64% being singletons. Sequences were obtained from PBMCs. The source is a woman in her twenties or thirties in good health and CMV-seropositive.

This clone is a singleton in its sample. At one end, the junction sequence differs from germline, possibly due to a read error. The V call is TRBV7-3, the J call TRBJ2-2, with D tentatively TRBD1 (5 bases). Germline V gives CDR1 SGHTA, CDR2 FQGTGA. The CDR3 has 14 residues. This CDR3 is CASSLRGNTGELFF. The DNA of the CDR3 is TGTGCCAGCAGTTTAAGGGGCAACACCGGGGAGCTGTTTTTT.

This clone ranks as medium-sized (0.01 to 0.1%). The chain is built from TRBV6-4 and TRBJ1-5, with 7 bases aligning to TRBD1. The germline V gene encodes CDR1 MRHNA and CDR2 SNTAGT. This CDR3 is built from 14 residues. V lost 6 bases and J lost 4; bases outside the gene matches: 6. CDR3 in amino acids: CASSAETGNQPQHF. DNA of the CDR3: TGTGCCAGCAGCGCCGAGACAGGGAATCAGCCCCAGCATTTT.

This clone was observed a few times. This chain connects TRBV7-2 to TRBJ1-4; maybe TRBD1 (5 bases). Trimming took off 1 base at V and 14 bases at J, with 17 bases between the two ends. The CDR3 sequence is 14 residues long. The germline V gene encodes CDR1 SGHTA and CDR2 FQGNSA. The CDR3, as DNA: TGTGCCAGCAGCTTAGACGGTGGACAAGGAGGGCTGTTTTTT. Protein sequence: CASSLDGGQGGLFF.

This clone has only a few counts. The CDR3 is CASSEAYSGQGINTIYF. In nucleotides, the CDR3 is TGTGCCAGCAGTGAAGCTTATTCGGGACAGGGTATAAACACCATATATTTT. This chain links TRBV6-1 with TRBJ1-3; TRBD1 agrees at 9 bases. The ends lost 0 bases at V and 6 bases at J; junction bases unmatched: 9. Germline values: CDR1 MNHNS, CDR2 SASEGT. CDR3 length: 17 amino acids.

The J gene is TRBJ2-7, the V gene TRBV13, with 10 bases matching TRBD2. The CDR3 is 15 amino acids. The trim removed 2 bases at V and 2 bases at J, leaving 3 bases unmatched. Germline-derived CDR1 and CDR2 are PRHDT and FYEKMQ (reference sequence). The CDR3, as DNA: TGTGCCAGCAGCTTAAGCCTAGCGGGGGCCTACGAGCAGTACTTC. Its translation is CASSLSLAGAYEQYF.

The rearrangement links TRBV5-1 to TRBJ1-1, with D unclear. The germline gives CDR1 SGHRS, CDR2 YFSETQ. This CDR3 has 14 amino acids. Trimming removed 2 bases from V and 2 bases from J, with 10 bases in between. CDR3 protein: CASSFGRKNTEAFF. The DNA for the CDR3 is TGCGCCAGCAGCTTTGGGAGAAAAAACACTGAAGCTTTCTTT.

This chain links TRBV5-4 with TRBJ1-3; 9 bases are shared with TRBD1. CDR1 is SGHNT, CDR2 YYREEE, per germline (reference sequence). With V trimmed by 4 bases and J by 8 bases, 10 bases remained unmatched. This CDR3 has 15 amino acids. The CDR3: CASSENGDREHTIYF. Written as DNA, the CDR3 is TGTGCCAGCAGCGAAAACGGGGACAGGGAGCACACCATATATTTT.

V and J are TRBV5-5 and TRBJ1-1, with D possibly TRBD1 on 6 matching bases. The CDR3 consists of 15 residues. With 6 bases removed from V and 2 bases from J, the gap between germline ends came to 17 bases. Germline V lookup: CDR1 SGHKS, CDR2 YYEKEE (reference sequence). The CDR3 reads CASIRGGQRNTEAFF. CDR3 bases: TGTGCCAGCATCCGGGGGGGGCAGAGAAACACTGAAGCTTTCTTT.

This rearrangement joins TRBV29-1 to TRBJ1-5; weak D call: TRBD1 (6 bases). This CDR3 has 13 amino acids. In germline, CDR1 is SQVTM, CDR2 ANQGSEA. V was shortened by 6 bases and J by 6 bases, with 15 bases between the two germline ends. CDR3 amino acids: CSVQGLQGQPQHF. As DNA, the CDR3 is TGCAGCGTCCAGGGTTTACAGGGTCAGCCCCAGCATTTT.

The chain recombines TRBV30 with TRBJ2-3; possible D gene TRBD2, 7 bases. CDR1 and CDR2 (germline): GTSNPN, SVGIG (reference sequence). Trimming took 0 bases from V and 3 from J, leaving 10 bases between them. This CDR3 region has 14 residues. The CDR3 DNA reads as TGTGCCTGGAGTGTAAGGGGGGGTACAGATACGCAGTATTTT. Residues: CAWSVRGGTDTQYF.

V gene TRBV7-2 combines with J gene TRBJ1-2, with 11 bases aligning to TRBD1. V gave up 5 bases and J gave up 5 bases; unmatched junction bases: 4. Germline lookup yields CDR1 SGHTA and CDR2 FQGNSA. The CDR3 is made up of 14 amino acids. CDR3: CASSRDRGEYGYTF. The CDR3 DNA reads TGTGCCAGCAGCAGGGACAGGGGGGAGTATGGCTACACCTTC.

This sequence joins TRBV5-1 and TRBJ1-5; no firm D call. Germline V gene lookup returns CDR1 SGHRS and CDR2 YFSETQ. Trimming took off 4 bases at V and 0 bases at J, with 14 bases between the two ends. The length of the CDR3 is 16 residues. In nucleotides, the CDR3 is TGCGCCAGCAGCCCATCACCATACTATAGCAATCAGCCCCAGCATTTT. Amino acid sequence: CASSPSPYYSNQPQHF.

This clone was detected only a few times. J is TRBJ2-1 and V is TRBV6-5; 9 nucleotides line up with TRBD2. CDR1 and CDR2 from the germline V gene are MNHEY and SVGAGI. The length of the CDR3 is 15 residues. The junction had 9 bases not matched to a gene; V was cut back by 7 bases and J by 5 bases. In nucleotides, the CDR3 is TGTGCCAGCACCATGGGGGCTAGCGGGAACAATGAGCAGTTCTTC. It is translated as CASTMGASGNNEQFF.

This sequence joins TRBV7-8 and TRBJ2-7, with D uncertain. The germline V and J ends were trimmed by 2 bases and 3 bases, with 11 bases remaining between them. In germline, CDR1 is SGHVS, CDR2 FQNEAQ. This CDR3 has 14 amino acids. The DNA for the CDR3 is TGTGCCAGCAGCTTATCTGGCGGTAACTACGAGCAGTACTTC. Translated: CASSLSGGNYEQYF.

This chain connects TRBV5-1 to TRBJ2-2; tentatively, D is TRBD1 (6 bases). This CDR3 spans 12 amino acids. V was shortened by 8 bases and J by 7 bases, with 12 bases between the two germline ends. Germline V gives CDR1 SGHRS, CDR2 YFSETQ. The CDR3 bases are TGCGCCAGTAATGCAGGGGTCGGGGAGCTGTTTTTT. This sequence encodes CASNAGVGELFF.

The chain uses TRBV15 and TRBJ2-3, with 12 bases matching TRBD2. V dropped 3 bases and J dropped 2; count of bases not matched to a gene: 3. Germline V gene data show CDR1 as LNHNV and CDR2 as YYDKDF (reference sequence). The CDR3 spans 16 residues. CDR3 region: CATSSGLAGLTDTQYF. The DNA for the CDR3 is TGTGCCACCAGCAGCGGACTAGCGGGACTCACAGATACGCAGTATTTT.

The J gene is TRBJ1-1, the V gene TRBV6-6; TRBD1 matches 7 bases. The CDR3 consists of 13 residues. The V gene end was trimmed by 6 bases and the J gene end by 0 bases; junction bases not matched to a gene: 1. Germline V lookup: CDR1 MNHNY, CDR2 SVGAGI (reference sequence). CDR3 region: CASRGQLNTEAFF. CDR3 sequence (DNA): TGTGCCAGCAGGGGACAGCTGAACACTGAAGCTTTCTTT.

This sequence joins TRBV29-1 and TRBJ1-2; a possible D gene is TRBD1 (5 bases). Trimming shortened V by 4 bases and J by 7 bases, and 10 bases separated the two germline ends. Per germline, CDR1 SQVTM and CDR2 ANQGSEA. The CDR3 sequence is 11 residues long. CDR3 amino acids: CSVGGQSGYTF. The CDR3 DNA reads TGCAGCGTTGGGGGCCAGTCTGGCTACACCTTC.

V gene TRBV11-3 combines with J gene TRBJ2-7; D is unresolved. CDR1 and CDR2 from the germline V gene are SGHNT and YENEEA. CDR3 length: 12 residues. Trimming took off 3 bases at V and 3 bases at J, with 6 bases between the two ends. The CDR3 is CASSFGDYEQYF. CDR3 bases: TGTGCCAGCAGCTTCGGAGACTACGAGCAGTACTTC.